The 19 T cell receptor beta chains given below trace back to one sample, sequenced in a study of cytomegalovirus exposure and HLA in healthy donors (dated by TCRdb to about 2017). The protocol used for the library was the immunoSEQ multiplex PCR assay. A mixture of 60 forward primers for TCR Vbeta segments and 13 reverse primers for TCR Jbeta segments was used in the multiplex PCR. As stored in TCRdb, this immuneACCESS dataset retains in-frame rearrangements with V and J assigned. A fraction of the clones does not appear; measured against another copy, unresolved V genes explain less than half of the discrepancy, and the remainder lacks a known reason. Recorded for this sample are 150,000 to 180,000 clones; over 70% of them occurred a single time. The ten largest clones add up to 13% of the sample. The sequencing input was PBMCs. The receptors come from a man aged 25-40 years in good health and CMV-seropositive.

The chain uses TRBV28 and TRBJ1-1; TRBD1 matches at 7 bases. The CDR3 totals 13 residues. Germline CDR1 is MDHEN and CDR2 is SYDVKM. The J segment lost 4 bases and the V segment lost 5 bases, leaving 4 bases of the junction unmatched. The CDR3 nucleotides read TGTGCCAGCAGTCGACAGGGAGGCACTGAAGCTTTCTTT. Protein sequence: CASSRQGGTEAFF.

The chain employs TRBV27 and TRBJ2-1; 10 positions agree with TRBD1. Looked up from germline, CDR1 is MNHEY and CDR2 is SMNVEV (reference sequence). V dropped 5 bases and J dropped 6; count of bases not matched to a gene: 4. This CDR3 contains 14 residues. The CDR3 here is CASSPRTGGNEQFF. CDR3 DNA sequence: TGTGCCAGCAGTCCCCGGACAGGGGGCAATGAGCAGTTCTTC.

Concerning this clone: Other DNA sequences in the sample encode the same CDR3. The chain carries TRBV27 and TRBJ1-1; 9 bases match TRBD1. The CDR3 is 13 residues long. Germline V lookup: CDR1 MNHEY, CDR2 SMNVEV (reference sequence). With V trimmed by 6 bases and J by 5 bases, 4 bases remained unmatched. The CDR3: CASRPDRGTEAFF. CDR3 nucleotide sequence: TGTGCCAGCAGACCGGACAGGGGAACTGAAGCTTTCTTT.

The V gene is TRBV28, the J gene TRBJ2-3; maybe TRBD1 (6 bases). V was shortened by 6 bases and J by 2 bases, with 15 bases between the two germline ends. CDR1 and CDR2 (germline): MDHEN, SYDVKM. The CDR3 runs 15 residues. The CDR3 DNA reads as TGTGCCAGCAGGAAATTACAGGGTTCCACAGATACGCAGTATTTT. Translated, it gives CASRKLQGSTDTQYF.

This clone was observed a few times. V and J are TRBV28 and TRBJ2-6; a weak D match, TRBD2 (6 bases). CDR3 length: 15 residues. From germline, CDR1 is MDHEN and CDR2 SYDVKM. The ends were cut back, 3 bases at V and 3 bases at J, with 9 bases in the middle. The CDR3 reads CASSFGGGGANVLTF. The DNA of the CDR3 is TGTGCCAGCAGTTTCGGGGGTGGTGGGGCCAACGTCCTGACTTTC.

This clone occurred once. This chain uses TRBV7-9 with TRBJ2-5; D might be TRBD1 (5 bases). Trimming stripped 3 bases from V and 2 bases from J, with 10 bases between. The CDR3 runs to 14 residues. Germline values: CDR1 SEHNR, CDR2 FQNEAQ (reference sequence). The CDR3 is CASSFSTAQETQYF. The CDR3, as DNA: TGTGCCAGCAGCTTTTCGACAGCACAAGAGACCCAGTACTTC.

The rearrangement joins TRBV4-2 to TRBJ2-5; 9 nucleotides agree with TRBD1. The J call may be mistaken, given a closer DNA end match to TRBJ2-7. This CDR3 is built from 14 residues. The germline V gene has CDR1 LGHNA and CDR2 YNFKEQ. The DNA for the CDR3 is TGTGCCAGCAGCCAAAACAGGGGGCTTTACGAGCAGTACTTC. Translating it yields CASSQNRGLYEQYF.

The chain links TRBV5-4 to TRBJ2-2; 8 bases are shared with TRBD2. CDR3 length: 13 amino acids. The J segment lost 7 bases and the V segment lost 9 bases, leaving 8 bases of the junction unmatched. Germline assignment: CDR1 SGHNT and CDR2 YYREEE (reference sequence). The CDR3 DNA sequence: TGTGCCACCCACGGGGGGGATAGCGGGGAGCTGTTTTTT. It specifies CATHGGDSGELFF.

This chain joins TRBV27 and TRBJ1-5; the D gene is possibly TRBD1 (5 bases). Per germline, CDR1 MNHEY and CDR2 SMNVEV (reference sequence). V was pared by 6 bases and J by 0 bases, with 6 bases between. This CDR3 comprises 13 residues. The CDR3 loop reads CASSRVSNQPQHF. In DNA, the CDR3 is TGTGCCAGCAGCAGGGTTAGCAATCAGCCCCAGCATTTT.

The chain carries TRBV5-1 and TRBJ2-2, with 8 bases aligning to TRBD1. CDR3 length: 15 residues. Germline trimming cut 4 bases from V and 8 bases from J; bases unmatched to any gene: 10. The germline gives CDR1 SGHRS, CDR2 YFSETQ. For the CDR3, the DNA is TGCGCCAGCAGCCCGACCGGACAGGGAGGTGGGGAGCTGTTTTTT. Translation gives CASSPTGQGGGELFF.

This clone came up a few times. V usage is TRBV6-5 and J usage is TRBJ1-1, with 8 bases matching TRBD1. This CDR3 comprises 14 residues. After removal of 0 bases from V and 11 bases from J, the junction contained 8 bases not matched to a gene. Germline V gene sequence: CDR1 MNHEY, CDR2 SVGAGI. CDR3 residues: CASSYSFRTGNAFF. CDR3 bases: TGTGCCAGCAGTTACTCGTTTCGGACAGGGAACGCTTTCTTT.

The V call is TRBV11-2, the J call TRBJ1-4; no clear D. The germline V gene encodes CDR1 SGHAT and CDR2 FQNNGV. This CDR3 spans 16 amino acids. The V end lost 5 bases, the J end lost 5 bases, and 18 bases lay between the germline ends. The CDR3 spells CASSPILHSPNEKLFF. CDR3 DNA: TGTGCCAGCAGCCCGATTTTGCACTCTCCCAATGAAAAACTGTTTTTT.

The rearrangement uses TRBV28 and TRBJ1-2; D is uncertain. Trimming took 9 bases from V and 3 from J, leaving 11 bases between them. CDR3 size: 12 residues. Per germline, CDR1 MDHEN and CDR2 SYDVKM. The CDR3 spells CASKNKYYGYTF. CDR3 nucleotide sequence: TGTGCCAGTAAGAACAAGTACTATGGCTACACCTTC.

The chain is built from TRBV9 and TRBJ2-7; D perhaps matches TRBD2 (6 bases). Germline V lookup: CDR1 SGDLS, CDR2 YYNGEE. V lost 4 bases, J lost 0 bases, and 11 bases lay in between. CDR3 length equals 14 residues. CDR3 region: CASSRDSTSYEQYF. The CDR3 DNA sequence: TGTGCCAGCAGCCGGGACTCTACCTCCTACGAGCAGTACTTC.

The V gene is TRBV29-1, the J gene TRBJ1-4; D is perhaps TRBD1 (6 bases). There are 15 residues in the CDR3. Germline V CDR1 and CDR2: SQVTM, ANQGSEA. The V end was cut by 0 bases, the J end by 10 bases, with 18 bases between. In nucleotides, the CDR3 is TGCAGCGTTGAAGATGCGGGGGCCCCCGGCGGAAAACTGTTTTTT. Amino acids: CSVEDAGAPGGKLFF. Supplemented by reference TRBV29-1 and TRBJ1-4, the full variable domain reads SAVISQKPSRDICQRGTSLTIQCQVDSQVTMMFWYRQQPGQSLTLIATANQGSEATYESGFVIDKFPISRPNLTFSTLTVSNMSPEDSSIYLCSVEDAGAPGGKLFFGSGTQLSVL.

This clone was observed a few times. Other DNA sequences in the same sample also yield this CDR3. CDR3 protein: CASSQEWLAGGRKFF. CDR3 nucleotide sequence: TGTGCCAGCAGCCAAGAATGGCTAGCGGGAGGCCGAAAGTTCTTC. The rearrangement uses TRBV4-2 and TRBJ2-1; 11 nucleotides match TRBD2. Unmatched junction bases numbered 9, after V lost 0 bases and J lost 14 bases. The V gene's germline CDR1 is LGHNA and CDR2 YNFKEQ. The CDR3 has 15 amino acids.

The chain recombines TRBV28 with TRBJ2-1; TRBD2 agrees at 10 bases. From germline, CDR1 is MDHEN and CDR2 SYDVKM. CDR3 length: 20 amino acids. After removal of 5 bases from V and 0 bases from J, the junction contained 16 bases not matched to a gene. The DNA of the CDR3 is TGTGCCAGCAGTCCCAGCGGTGGTATCCTAGCGGGGGTCTCCTACAATGAGCAGTTCTTC. Its translation is CASSPSGGILAGVSYNEQFF. The whole variable domain, remainder taken from reference TRBV28 and TRBJ2-1, is DVKVTQSSRYLVKRTGEKVFLECVQDMDHENMFWYRQDPGLGLRLIYFSYDVKMKEKGDIPEGYSVSREKKERFSLILESASTNQTSMYLCASSPSGGILAGVSYNEQFFGPGTRLTVL.

The CDR3 region is CASSYPSGRPYEQYF. DNA of the CDR3: TGCGCCAGCAGTTATCCTAGCGGCCGCCCCTACGAGCAGTACTTC. This chain connects TRBV10-2 to TRBJ2-7; 7 bases match TRBD2. In germline, CDR1 is WSHSY, CDR2 SAAADI. With 5 bases clipped from V and 2 bases from J, the junction kept 9 bases outside the gene matches. The CDR3 is made up of 15 amino acids.

The chain joins TRBV5-6 to TRBJ2-7, with 10 bases fitting TRBD2. Germline CDR1 is SGHDT and CDR2 is YYEEEE. The CDR3 runs to 15 residues. The trim removed 2 bases at V and 7 bases at J, leaving 9 bases unmatched. CDR3 amino acids: CASSFSASGGQEQYF. In DNA form, the CDR3 reads TGTGCCAGCAGCTTTAGCGCTAGCGGGGGCCAGGAGCAGTACTTC.